The entry below describes one T cell receptor (beta chain). Its antigen is unidentified. 5'RACE with constant-segment primers built TCRalpha and TCRbeta cDNA libraries with UMIs. TCRdb re-called the 5' RACE reads with MiXCR, one entry per CDR3 protein. The data show about 150,000 distinct CDR3 sequences, 15% to 20% seen once. These data originate in a study of T-cell memory formation after mild COVID-19. Whole-study results and caveats: While clones contracting from day 15 to 85 were balanced between CD4 and CD8, later expanders leaned CD4+.

Sequencing was carried out using PBMCs or a T cell subset sorted from them (not recorded which). The receptor was isolated from an adult woman who had mild COVID-19 (a few samples of this study predate the infection). Cell type and time point are not known.

The CDR3 DNA follows: TGCAGCGTTGCTACAGGACAGGGGGTCACAGATACGCAGTATTTT. Amino acid sequence: CSVATGQGVTDTQYF. The J gene is TRBJ2-3, the V gene TRBV29-1, with 10 bases aligning to TRBD1. Germline V gene sequence: CDR1 SQVTM, CDR2 ANQGSEA. Germline trimming cut 4 bases from V and 2 bases from J; bases unmatched to any gene: 6. The CDR3 has 15 residues.